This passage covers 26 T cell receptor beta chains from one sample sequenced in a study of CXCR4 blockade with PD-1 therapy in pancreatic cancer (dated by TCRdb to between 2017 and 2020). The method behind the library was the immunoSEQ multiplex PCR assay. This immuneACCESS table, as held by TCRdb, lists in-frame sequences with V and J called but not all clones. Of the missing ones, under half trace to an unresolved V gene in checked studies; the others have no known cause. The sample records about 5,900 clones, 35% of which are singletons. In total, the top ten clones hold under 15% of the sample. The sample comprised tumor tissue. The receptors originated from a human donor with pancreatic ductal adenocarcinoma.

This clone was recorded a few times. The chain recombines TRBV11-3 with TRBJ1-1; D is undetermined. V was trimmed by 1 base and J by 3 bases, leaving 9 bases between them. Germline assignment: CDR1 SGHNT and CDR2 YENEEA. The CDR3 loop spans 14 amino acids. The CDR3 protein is CASSLGYGHTEAFF. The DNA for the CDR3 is TGTGCCAGCAGCTTAGGATACGGTCACACTGAAGCTTTCTTT.

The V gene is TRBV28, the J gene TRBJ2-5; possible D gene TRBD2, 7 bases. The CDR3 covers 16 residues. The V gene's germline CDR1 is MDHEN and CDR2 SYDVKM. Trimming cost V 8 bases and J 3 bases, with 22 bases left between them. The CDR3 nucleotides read TGTGCCAGCGGGGCTCCTAACAGGGAGGGTAAAGAGACCCAGTACTTC. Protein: CASGAPNREGKETQYF.

The CDR3 DNA sequence: TGCAGCGTTGTGCTTAGGGAAGGTCAGCCCCAGCATTTT. Its protein product is CSVVLREGQPQHF. The V gene is TRBV29-1, the J gene TRBJ1-5; D unresolved. Germline V gene data show CDR1 as SQVTM and CDR2 as ANQGSEA. The length of the CDR3 is 13 residues. Trimming left V 4 bases short and J 6 bases short, with 13 bases between.

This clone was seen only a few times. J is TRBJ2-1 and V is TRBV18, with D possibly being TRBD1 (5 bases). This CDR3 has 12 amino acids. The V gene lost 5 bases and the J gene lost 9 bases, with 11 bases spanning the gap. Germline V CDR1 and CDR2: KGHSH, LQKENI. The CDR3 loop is CASSSNRGEQFF. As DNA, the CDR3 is TGTGCCAGCTCATCCAATAGGGGTGAGCAGTTCTTC.

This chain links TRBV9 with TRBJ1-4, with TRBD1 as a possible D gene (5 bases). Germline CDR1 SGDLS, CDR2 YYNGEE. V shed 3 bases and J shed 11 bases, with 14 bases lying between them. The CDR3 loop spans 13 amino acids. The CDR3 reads CASSEGTAGKLFF. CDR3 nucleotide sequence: TGTGCCAGCAGCGAGGGGACGGCCGGGAAACTGTTTTTT.

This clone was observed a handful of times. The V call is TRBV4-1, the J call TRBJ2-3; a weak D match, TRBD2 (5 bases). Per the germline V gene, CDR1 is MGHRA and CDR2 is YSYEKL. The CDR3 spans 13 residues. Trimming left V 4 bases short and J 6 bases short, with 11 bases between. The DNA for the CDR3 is TGCGCCAGCAGCCTCCGACTAAAGGATACGCAGTATTTT. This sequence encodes CASSLRLKDTQYF.

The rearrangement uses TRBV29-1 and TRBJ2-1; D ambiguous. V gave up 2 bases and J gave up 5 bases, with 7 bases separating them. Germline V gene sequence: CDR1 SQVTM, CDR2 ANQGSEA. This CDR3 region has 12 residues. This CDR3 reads CSVETTNNEQFF. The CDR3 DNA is TGCAGCGTTGAAACAACCAACAATGAGCAGTTCTTC.

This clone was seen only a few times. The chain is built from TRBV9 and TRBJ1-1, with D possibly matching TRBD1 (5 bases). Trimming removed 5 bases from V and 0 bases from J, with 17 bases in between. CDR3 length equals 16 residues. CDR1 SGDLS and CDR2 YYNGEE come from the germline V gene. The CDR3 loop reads CASSALRGRLNTEAFF. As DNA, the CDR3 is TGTGCCAGCAGTGCCCTTAGGGGCAGATTGAACACTGAAGCTTTCTTT.

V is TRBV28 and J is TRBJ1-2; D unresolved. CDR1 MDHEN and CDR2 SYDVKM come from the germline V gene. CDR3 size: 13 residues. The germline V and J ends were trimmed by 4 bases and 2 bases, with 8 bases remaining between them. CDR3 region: CASSSGPNYGYTF. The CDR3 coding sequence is TGTGCCAGCAGTTCCGGCCCGAACTATGGCTACACCTTC.

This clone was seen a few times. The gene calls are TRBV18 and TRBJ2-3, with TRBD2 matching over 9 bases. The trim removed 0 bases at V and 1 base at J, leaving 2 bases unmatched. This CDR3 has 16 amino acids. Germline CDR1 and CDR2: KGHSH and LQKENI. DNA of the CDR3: TGTGCCAGCTCACCACCTCGACTAGCGGGCACAGATACGCAGTATTTT. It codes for CASSPPRLAGTDTQYF.

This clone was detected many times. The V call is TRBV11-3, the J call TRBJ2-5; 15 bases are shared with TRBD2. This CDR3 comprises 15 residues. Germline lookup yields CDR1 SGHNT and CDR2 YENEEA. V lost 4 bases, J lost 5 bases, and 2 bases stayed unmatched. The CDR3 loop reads CASSWTSGRGETQYF. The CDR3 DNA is TGTGCCAGCAGCTGGACTAGCGGGAGGGGGGAGACCCAGTACTTC.

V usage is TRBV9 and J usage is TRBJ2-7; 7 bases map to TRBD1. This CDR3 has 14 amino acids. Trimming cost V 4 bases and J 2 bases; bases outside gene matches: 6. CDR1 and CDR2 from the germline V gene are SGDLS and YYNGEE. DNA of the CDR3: TGTGCCAGCAGCACCCAGGGGGTCCCCTACGAGCAGTACTTC. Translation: CASSTQGVPYEQYF.

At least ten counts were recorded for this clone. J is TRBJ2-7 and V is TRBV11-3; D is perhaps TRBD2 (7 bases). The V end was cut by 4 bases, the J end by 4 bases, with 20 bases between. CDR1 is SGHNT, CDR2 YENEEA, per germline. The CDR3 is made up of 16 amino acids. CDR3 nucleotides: TGTGCCAGCAGCTCCCCCCGGCAGGGGAGGGAATACGAGCAGTACTTC. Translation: CASSSPRQGREYEQYF. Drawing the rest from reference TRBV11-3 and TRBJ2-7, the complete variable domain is EAGVVQSPRYKIIEKKQPVAFWCNPISGHNTLYWYLQNLGQGPELLIRYENEEAVDDSQLPKDRFSAERLKGVDSTLKIQPAELGDSAVYLCASSSPRQGREYEQYFGPGTRLTVT.

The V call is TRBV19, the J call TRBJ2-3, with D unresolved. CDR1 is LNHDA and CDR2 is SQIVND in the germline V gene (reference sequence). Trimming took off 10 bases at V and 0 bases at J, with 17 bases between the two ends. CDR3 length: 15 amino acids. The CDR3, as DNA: TGTGCCAAGATACGCAGTCAGCTTAGCACAGATACGCAGTATTTT. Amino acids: CAKIRSQLSTDTQYF.

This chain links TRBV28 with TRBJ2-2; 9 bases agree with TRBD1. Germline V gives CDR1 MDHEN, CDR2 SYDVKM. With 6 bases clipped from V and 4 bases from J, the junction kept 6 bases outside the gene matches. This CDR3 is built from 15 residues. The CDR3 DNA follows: TGTGCCAGCAGCGGCCGGGACAGGGCCACCGGGGAGCTGTTTTTT. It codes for CASSGRDRATGELFF.

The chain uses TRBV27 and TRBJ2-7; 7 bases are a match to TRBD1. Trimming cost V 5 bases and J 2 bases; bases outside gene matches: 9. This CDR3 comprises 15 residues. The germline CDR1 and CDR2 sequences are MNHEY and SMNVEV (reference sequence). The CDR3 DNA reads TGTGCCAGCAGTCGGAAGGGGCAGGGGGCCTACGAGCAGTACTTC. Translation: CASSRKGQGAYEQYF.

The CDR3 spells CASSSLGLATTDTQYF. The CDR3 coding sequence is TGTGCCAGTAGTTCACTGGGACTAGCTACCACAGATACGCAGTATTTT. The chain combines TRBV19 with TRBJ2-3; 9 nucleotides line up with TRBD2. CDR1 is LNHDA, CDR2 SQIVND, per germline (reference sequence). The CDR3 spans 16 residues. V trimming: 5 bases; J trimming: 2 bases; junction bases outside the gene matches: 8.

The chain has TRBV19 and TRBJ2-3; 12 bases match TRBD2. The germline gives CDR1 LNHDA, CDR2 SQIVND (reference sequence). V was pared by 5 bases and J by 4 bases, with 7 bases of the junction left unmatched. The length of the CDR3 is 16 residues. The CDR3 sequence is CASSFRTSGTSDTQYF. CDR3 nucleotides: TGTGCCAGTAGTTTCCGGACTAGCGGGACCTCAGATACGCAGTATTTT. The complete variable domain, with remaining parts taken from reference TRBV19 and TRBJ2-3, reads DGGITQSPKYLFRKEGQNVTLSCEQNLNHDAMYWYRQDPGQGLRLIYYSQIVNDFQKGDIAEGYSVSREKKESFPLTVTSAQKNPTAFYLCASSFRTSGTSDTQYFGPGTRLTVL.

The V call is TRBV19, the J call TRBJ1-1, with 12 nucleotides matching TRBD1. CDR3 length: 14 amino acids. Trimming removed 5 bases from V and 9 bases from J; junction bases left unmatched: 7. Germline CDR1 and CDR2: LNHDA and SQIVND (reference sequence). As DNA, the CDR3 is TGTGCCAGTAGTCCGGGACAGGGGGCGCGTAAAGCTTTCTTT. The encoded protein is CASSPGQGARKAFF.

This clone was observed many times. For the CDR3, the DNA is TGTGCCAGCAGCGTAGGGGGCGGGGACTTCTCTGGGGCCAACGTCCTGACTTTC. This gives the protein CASSVGGGDFSGANVLTF. The chain links TRBV9 to TRBJ2-6; possibly TRBD2 for D (6 bases). The germline CDR1 and CDR2 sequences are SGDLS and YYNGEE. This CDR3 comprises 18 residues. With 0 bases removed from V and 0 bases from J, the gap between germline ends came to 13 bases.

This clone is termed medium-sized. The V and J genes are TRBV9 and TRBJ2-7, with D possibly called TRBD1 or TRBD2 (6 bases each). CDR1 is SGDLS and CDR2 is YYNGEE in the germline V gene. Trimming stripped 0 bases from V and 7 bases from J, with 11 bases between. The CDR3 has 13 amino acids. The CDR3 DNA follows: TGTGCCAGCAGCGTAGCGGTAGGGGGGGAGCAGTACTTC. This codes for CASSVAVGGEQYF.

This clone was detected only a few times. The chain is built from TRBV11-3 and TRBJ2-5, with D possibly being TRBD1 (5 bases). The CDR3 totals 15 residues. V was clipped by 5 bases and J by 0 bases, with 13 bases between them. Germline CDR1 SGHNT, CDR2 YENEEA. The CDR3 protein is CASSTSRDYQETQYF. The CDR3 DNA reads TGTGCCAGCAGCACCTCCAGGGATTACCAAGAGACCCAGTACTTC.

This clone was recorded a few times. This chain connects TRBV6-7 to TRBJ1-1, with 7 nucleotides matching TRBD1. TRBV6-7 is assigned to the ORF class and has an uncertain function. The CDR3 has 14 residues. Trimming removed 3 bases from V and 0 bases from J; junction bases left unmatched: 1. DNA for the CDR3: TGTGCCAGCAGTTATGACAGGGTGAACACTGAAGCTTTCTTT. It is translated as CASSYDRVNTEAFF.

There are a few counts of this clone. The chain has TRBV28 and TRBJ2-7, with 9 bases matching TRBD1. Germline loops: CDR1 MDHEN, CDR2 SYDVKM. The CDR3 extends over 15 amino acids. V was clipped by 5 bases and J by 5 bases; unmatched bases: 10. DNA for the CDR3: TGTGCCAGCAGTGGAGCCGGGACAGGGTTTCACGAGCAGTACTTC. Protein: CASSGAGTGFHEQYF.

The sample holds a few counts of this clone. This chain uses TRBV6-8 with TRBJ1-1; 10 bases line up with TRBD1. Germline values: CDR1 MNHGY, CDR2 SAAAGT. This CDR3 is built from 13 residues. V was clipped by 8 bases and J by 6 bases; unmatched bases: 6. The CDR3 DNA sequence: TGTGCCAGCGGGGACAGGGGTAGCGCTGAAGCTTTCTTT. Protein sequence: CASGDRGSAEAFF.

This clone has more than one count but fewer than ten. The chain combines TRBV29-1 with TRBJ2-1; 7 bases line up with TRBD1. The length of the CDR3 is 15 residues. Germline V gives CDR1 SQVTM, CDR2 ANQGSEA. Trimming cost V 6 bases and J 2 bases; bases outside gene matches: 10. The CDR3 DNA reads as TGCAGCGTGGACAGGCGCACGGGCCCCTACAATGAGCAGTTCTTC. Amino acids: CSVDRRTGPYNEQFF.